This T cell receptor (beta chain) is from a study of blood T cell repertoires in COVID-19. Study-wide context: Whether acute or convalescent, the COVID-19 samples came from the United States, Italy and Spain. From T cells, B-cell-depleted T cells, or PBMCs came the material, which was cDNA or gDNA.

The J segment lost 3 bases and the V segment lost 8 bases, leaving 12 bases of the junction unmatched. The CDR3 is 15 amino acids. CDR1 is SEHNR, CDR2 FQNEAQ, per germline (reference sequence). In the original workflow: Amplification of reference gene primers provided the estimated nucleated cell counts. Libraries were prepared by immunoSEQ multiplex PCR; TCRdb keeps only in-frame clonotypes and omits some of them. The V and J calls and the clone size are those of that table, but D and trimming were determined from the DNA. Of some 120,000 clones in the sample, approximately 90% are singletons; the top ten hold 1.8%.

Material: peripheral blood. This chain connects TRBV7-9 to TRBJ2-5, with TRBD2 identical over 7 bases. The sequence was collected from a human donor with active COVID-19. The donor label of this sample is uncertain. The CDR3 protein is CASSRSGTQEETQYF. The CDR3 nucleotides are TGTGCCAGCTCGAGGAGCGGGACGCAAGAAGAGACCCAGTACTTC. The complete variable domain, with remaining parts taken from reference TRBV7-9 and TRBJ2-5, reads DTGVSQNPRHKITKRGQNVTFRCDPISEHNRLYWYRQTLGQGPEFLTYFQNEAQLEKSRLLSDRFSAERPKGSFSTLEIQRTEQGDSAMYLCASSRSGTQEETQYFGPGTRLLVL.